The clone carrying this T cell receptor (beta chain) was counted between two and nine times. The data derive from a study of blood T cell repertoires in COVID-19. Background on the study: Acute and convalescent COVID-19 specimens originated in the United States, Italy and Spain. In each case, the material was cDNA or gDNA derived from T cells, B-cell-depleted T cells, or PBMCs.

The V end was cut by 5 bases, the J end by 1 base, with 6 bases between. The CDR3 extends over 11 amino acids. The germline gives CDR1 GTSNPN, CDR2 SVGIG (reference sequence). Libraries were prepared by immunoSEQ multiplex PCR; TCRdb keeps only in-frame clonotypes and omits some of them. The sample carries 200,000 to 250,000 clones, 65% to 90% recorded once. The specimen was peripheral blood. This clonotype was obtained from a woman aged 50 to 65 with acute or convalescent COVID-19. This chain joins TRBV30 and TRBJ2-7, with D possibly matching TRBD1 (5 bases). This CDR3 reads CAWQGSYEQYF. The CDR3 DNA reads TGTGCCTGGCAGGGTTCCTACGAGCAGTACTTC.